This record covers a single TCR beta chain. Survey-level immunoSEQ v3.0 assays were run. Libraries were prepared by immunoSEQ multiplex PCR; TCRdb keeps only in-frame clonotypes and omits some of them. This sample has 27,000 or so clones; just over 85% occur once, and the top ten carry about 15%. CDR3 length equals 17 residues. CDR1 is SEHNR and CDR2 is FQNEAQ in the germline V gene (reference sequence). Trimming left V 5 bases short and J 4 bases short, with 20 bases between. The sample originates from a study of long-term antiretroviral therapy in people with HIV. The specimen comprised unsorted PBMCs, sampled 1.2 years after starting antiretroviral therapy. This chain links TRBV7-9 with TRBJ2-2; D assignment may be TRBD1 or TRBD2 (6 bases each). This clonotype was obtained from a man aged 50-59 years with HIV. CDR3 sequence (DNA): TGTGCCAGCAGCGGAGGGGCCGGTAAAGGGGGCACCGGGGAGCTGTTTTTT. It translates to CASSGGAGKGGTGELFF.